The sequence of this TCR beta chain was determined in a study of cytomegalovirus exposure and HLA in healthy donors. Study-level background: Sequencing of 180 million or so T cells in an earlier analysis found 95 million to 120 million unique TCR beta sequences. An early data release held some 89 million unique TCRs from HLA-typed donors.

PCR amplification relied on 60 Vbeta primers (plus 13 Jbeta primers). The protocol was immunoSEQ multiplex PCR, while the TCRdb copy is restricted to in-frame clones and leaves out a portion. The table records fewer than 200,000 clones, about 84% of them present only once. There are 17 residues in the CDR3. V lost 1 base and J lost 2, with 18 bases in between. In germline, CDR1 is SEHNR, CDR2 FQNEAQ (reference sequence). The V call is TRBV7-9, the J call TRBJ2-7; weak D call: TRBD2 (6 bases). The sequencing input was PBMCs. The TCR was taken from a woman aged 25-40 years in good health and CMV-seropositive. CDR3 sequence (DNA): TGTGCCAGCAGCTTAGGGGGCAGACTAGAAGGTCCCTACGAGCAGTACTTC. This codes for CASSLGGRLEGPYEQYF.